The 5 T cell receptor beta chains below all came from one sample that was sequenced in a study of neurological immune-mediated disorders. TCRdb fed the 5' RACE reads into MiXCR, producing one record per CDR3 protein. The repertoire has under 80,000 distinct CDR3 sequences, around 9.9% of them found once; the top ten carry 1.7%. The sequenced sample consisted of PBMCs. These receptors were collected from a man between 50 and 59 years old in good health.

This clonotype has at least ten counts. V and J are TRBV10-3 and TRBJ1-3; no definite D call. Trimming removed 10 bases from V and 0 bases from J, with 7 bases in between. Germline V lookup: CDR1 ENHRY, CDR2 SYGVKD. The CDR3 covers 12 residues. The CDR3 nucleotides read TGTGCCACCCGAAGCTCTGGAAACACCATATATTTT. The encoded protein is CATRSSGNTIYF.

This clonotype has ten or more counts. The V call is TRBV5-1, the J call TRBJ1-1, with 9 bases that match TRBD1. This CDR3 has 15 amino acids. The V segment lost 2 bases and the J segment 5 bases; nucleotides outside the gene matches: 7. Per the germline V gene, CDR1 is SGHRS and CDR2 is YFSETQ. This chain's CDR3 is CASSFTGTGLTEAFF. CDR3 DNA: TGCGCCAGCAGCTTTACCGGGACAGGGCTTACTGAAGCTTTCTTT.

This clonotype appeared many times. The chain has TRBV12-3 or TRBV12-4 and TRBJ2-7; 11 nucleotides align to TRBD1. CDR3 length: 16 amino acids. The J segment lost 4 bases and the V segment lost 1 base, leaving 6 bases of the junction unmatched. The CDR3 coding sequence is TGTGCCAGCAGTTTAGGGGGCGGACAGGGGGCGTACGAGCAGTACTTC. Residues: CASSLGGGQGAYEQYF.

About this clonotype: The limits of the CDR3 on the DNA are not certain, so only TCRdb's listed CDR3 is given. The chain uses TRBV7-2 and TRBJ1-2; TRBD1, the table's D call, lacks a check against the DNA. The CDR3 is 23 amino acids in total, end residues counted. Germline CDR1 reads SGHTA; CDR2 reads FQGNSA. Here the CDR3 reads CASSLFGEKYEQYFGPGNYGYTF.

At least ten counts were recorded for this clonotype. V gene TRBV10-3 combines with J gene TRBJ1-3; 11 bases line up with TRBD1. Germline CDR1 is ENHRY and CDR2 is SYGVKD. V lost 6 bases to trimming and J lost 2 bases; unmatched junction nucleotides: 6. The CDR3 totals 16 residues. The CDR3 region is CAIRISGQGAGNTIYF. DNA for the CDR3: TGTGCCATCAGGATATCGGGACAGGGGGCTGGAAACACCATATATTTT.